These T cell receptor beta chains were read from a single sample in a study of regulatory T cells in long-lasting Graves disease. TCRdb ran MiXCR on the multiplex PCR reads and lists one entry per CDR3 protein. The table includes around 400,000 distinct CDR3 sequences, about 21% detected once. Sequences were derived from peripheral blood mononuclear cells (PBMCs), sampled when the disease was refractory, from a patient treated with antithyroid drugs. These receptors originate from a female donor with Graves disease. The CDR3 runs from the conserved cysteine through the conserved F or W. Fields, in order: CDR3 length, J gene, V gene, CDR3 protein.

>14|TRBJ2-7|TRBV4-2
CASRRSGSSYEQYF
>16|TRBJ2-3|TRBV7-3
CASSKGGPSSTDTQYF
>14|TRBJ2-2|TRBV20-1
CSASGTANTGELFF
>14|TRBJ2-7|TRBV5-1
CASSLEIQAGEQYF
>14|TRBJ1-5|TRBV4-1
CASSQGQSRQPQHF
>14|TRBJ1-1|TRBV10-3
CAISESGRGTEAFF
>13|TRBJ2-7|TRBV7-2
CASSSYISYEQYF
>13|TRBJ2-5|TRBV9
CASSERGGETQYF
>14|TRBJ2-7|TRBV28
CASSLYRGPYEQYF
>13|TRBJ2-5|TRBV6-2/TRBV6-3
CASIRGGMETQYF
>15|TRBJ2-5|TRBV7-9
CASSFAGGAQETQYF
>15|TRBJ1-2|TRBV20-1
CSARDRQFPGYGYTF
>18|TRBJ1-2|TRBV2
CASSEVPSAEEWDYGYTF
>14|TRBJ2-7|TRBV20-1
CSATADRGNYEQYF